Below, 9 T cell receptor beta chains from the same sample are listed, as sequenced in a study of T cells after posttransplantation cyclophosphamide. Sampled 1 year posttransplant, controls received myeloablative marrow transplants, methotrexate and a calcineurin inhibitor. Clones were read by immunoSEQ multiplex PCR, and TCRdb kept only the in-frame ones, dropping some. The data show 23,000 or so clones, with 80% to 90% seen just once and more than 2% held by the top ten. The sample consisted of PBMCs, taken 362 days after allogeneic stem cell transplant with calcineurin inhibitor and methotrexate. Source of these receptors: a female patient in her 30s who received an allogeneic stem cell transplant from an unrelated donor, was CMV-positive, and had acute and chronic GVHD. Some T cells may be transferred from the graft donor.

This chain uses TRBV4-1 with TRBJ1-4; D ambiguous. Trimming removed 8 bases from V and 4 bases from J, with 17 bases in between. CDR1 is MGHRA and CDR2 is YSYEKL in the germline V gene. This CDR3 is built from 15 residues. CDR3 in DNA: TGCGCCAGCTGTATGCTGACGGGATATAATGAAAAACTGTTTTTT. Encoded protein: CASCMLTGYNEKLFF.

The genes are TRBV6-5 and TRBJ2-6; D gene ambiguous. The CDR3 length is 14 residues. Germline V CDR1 and CDR2: MNHEY, SVGAGI. V lost 8 bases, J lost 4 bases, and 12 bases lay in between. The CDR3 sequence is CASGPRYGANVLTF. CDR3 DNA: TGTGCCAGCGGGCCCCGCTACGGGGCCAACGTCCTGACTTTC.

The gene calls are TRBV29-1 and TRBJ2-7, with TRBD1 matching over 7 bases. CDR1 and CDR2 (germline): SQVTM, ANQGSEA. The CDR3 is made up of 13 amino acids. Trimming cost V 5 bases and J 2 bases; bases outside gene matches: 6. In nucleotides, the CDR3 is TGCAGCGTTTCAAGGGGGCTCGCCTACGAGCAGTACTTC. Its translation is CSVSRGLAYEQYF.

The chain recombines TRBV9 with TRBJ2-7; a weak D match, TRBD2 (6 bases). From germline, CDR1 is SGDLS and CDR2 YYNGEE. The V and J ends lost 0 bases and 7 bases respectively, with 14 bases between them. This CDR3 is 14 amino acids long. The CDR3 DNA reads as TGTGCCAGCAGCGTAGGCGGCAGGGCGGGAGAGCAGTACTTC. This translates into CASSVGGRAGEQYF.

V is TRBV2 and J is TRBJ2-4, with a weak D call TRBD1 (6 bases). The CDR3 length is 14 residues. V was clipped by 6 bases and J by 0 bases, with 9 bases between them. Per the germline V gene, CDR1 is SNHLY and CDR2 is FYNNEI. The CDR3, as DNA: TGTGCCAGCAGACAGGGAATAGCCAAAAACATTCAGTACTTC. Its protein is CASRQGIAKNIQYF.

The V gene is TRBV2, the J gene TRBJ2-2, with D uncertain. Germline V gene lookup returns CDR1 SNHLY and CDR2 FYNNEI. The CDR3 has 13 residues. Trimming cost V 6 bases and J 4 bases, with 9 bases left between them. Here the CDR3 reads CASRVAATGELFF. In DNA form, the CDR3 reads TGTGCCAGCAGGGTAGCTGCCACCGGGGAGCTGTTTTTT.

The J gene is TRBJ2-6, the V gene TRBV7-2; D is undetermined. Germline V gives CDR1 SGHTA, CDR2 FQGNSA. V lost 5 bases, J lost 0 bases, and 14 bases lay in between. There are 17 residues in the CDR3. The CDR3 protein is CASSPYTSLSGANVLTF. In DNA form, the CDR3 reads TGTGCCAGCAGCCCTTATACGAGCCTCTCTGGGGCCAACGTCCTGACTTTC.

The chain carries TRBV6-1 and TRBJ2-1, with a possible D match to TRBD2 (5 bases). The CDR3 consists of 14 residues. Germline V gene lookup returns CDR1 MNHNS and CDR2 SASEGT. The V and J ends lost 8 bases and 0 bases respectively, with 11 bases between them. CDR3 in DNA: TGTGCCAGCGCCCGCGGGCCCTCCTACAATGAGCAGTTCTTC. This encodes CASARGPSYNEQFF.

The V call is TRBV7-3, the J call TRBJ1-2; a weak D match, TRBD1 (6 bases). Trimming removed 6 bases at V and 10 bases at J, with 15 bases between. The CDR3 consists of 12 residues. Germline V gene data show CDR1 as SGHTA and CDR2 as FQGTGA. CDR3 in DNA: TGTGCCAGCAGTCCAGGGGCGGGGGACTACACCTTC. Translating it yields CASSPGAGDYTF.